This record looks at one T cell receptor (beta chain) sequence and its context. Its antigen remains unknown. This record belongs to a study of response to subunit inactivated influenza vaccine. MiXCR, applied by TCRdb to the RT-PCR reads, yields one record per CDR3 protein. The sample records hundreds of thousands of distinct CDR3 sequences, approximately 10% being singletons. Whole-study findings and limits: Each seasonal influenza vaccination, the authors suggested, recruits few new T cells.

Trimming took 3 bases from V and 2 from J, leaving 11 bases between them. The CDR3 is 14 amino acids. The sequenced sample was PBMCs from blood, obtained about 6 weeks after vaccination. The clonotype was recovered from a man in his fifties or sixties who received an inactivated influenza vaccine. The J gene is TRBJ2-7, the V gene TRBV12-3 or TRBV12-4; no clear D. In nucleotides, the CDR3 is TGTGCCAGCAGTTTTTCCAGGTCCCCCTACGAGCAGTACTTC. Translation gives CASSFSRSPYEQYF.